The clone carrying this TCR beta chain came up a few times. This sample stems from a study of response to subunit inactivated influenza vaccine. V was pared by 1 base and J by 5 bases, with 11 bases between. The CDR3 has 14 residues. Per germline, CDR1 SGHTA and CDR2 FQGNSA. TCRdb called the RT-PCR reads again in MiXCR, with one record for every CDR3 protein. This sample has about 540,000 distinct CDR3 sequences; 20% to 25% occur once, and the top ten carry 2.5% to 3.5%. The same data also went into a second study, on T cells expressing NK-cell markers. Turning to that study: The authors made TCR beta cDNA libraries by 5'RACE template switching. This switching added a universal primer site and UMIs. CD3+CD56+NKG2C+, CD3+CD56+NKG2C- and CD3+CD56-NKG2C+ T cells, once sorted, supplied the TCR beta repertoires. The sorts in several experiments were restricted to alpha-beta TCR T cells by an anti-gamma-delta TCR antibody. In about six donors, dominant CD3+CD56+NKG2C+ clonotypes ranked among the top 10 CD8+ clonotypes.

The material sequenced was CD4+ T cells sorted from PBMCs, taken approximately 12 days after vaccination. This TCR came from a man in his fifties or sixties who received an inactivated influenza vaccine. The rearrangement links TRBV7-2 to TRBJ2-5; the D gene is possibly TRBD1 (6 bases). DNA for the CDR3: TGTGCCAGCAGCTTAGTGGGCAGGGGTGAGACCCAGTACTTC. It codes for CASSLVGRGETQYF.